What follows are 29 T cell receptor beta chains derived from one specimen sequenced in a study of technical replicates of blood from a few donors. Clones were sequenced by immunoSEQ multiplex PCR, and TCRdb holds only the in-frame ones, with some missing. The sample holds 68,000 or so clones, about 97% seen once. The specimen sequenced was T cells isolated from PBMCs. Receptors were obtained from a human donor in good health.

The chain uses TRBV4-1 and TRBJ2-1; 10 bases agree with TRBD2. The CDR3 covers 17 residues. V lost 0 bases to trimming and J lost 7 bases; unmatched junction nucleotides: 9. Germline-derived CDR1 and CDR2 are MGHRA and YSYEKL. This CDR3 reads CASSQESEREGRNEQFF. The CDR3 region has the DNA TGCGCCAGCAGCCAAGAGTCTGAGCGGGAGGGCCGGAATGAGCAGTTCTTC.

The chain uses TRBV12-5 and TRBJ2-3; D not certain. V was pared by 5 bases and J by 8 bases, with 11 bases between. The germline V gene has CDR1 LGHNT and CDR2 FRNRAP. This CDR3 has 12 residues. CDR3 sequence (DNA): TGTGCTAGTGGTCGTGAACAGAGTACGCAGTATTTT. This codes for CASGREQSTQYF.

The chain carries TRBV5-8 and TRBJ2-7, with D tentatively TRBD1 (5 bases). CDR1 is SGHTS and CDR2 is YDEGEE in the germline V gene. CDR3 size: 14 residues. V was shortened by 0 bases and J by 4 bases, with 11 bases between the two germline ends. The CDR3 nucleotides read TGTGCCAGCAGCTTGGGTAGGGGTGGTTACGAGCAGTACTTC. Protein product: CASSLGRGGYEQYF.

CDR3 coding DNA: TGTGCCATCAGTGAGTCTCGGGAGTCGGGTGAGCAGTTCTTC. It translates to CAISESRESGEQFF. V and J are TRBV10-3 and TRBJ2-1, with TRBD2 as a possible D gene (6 bases). The CDR3 totals 14 residues. Trimming took 0 bases from V and 9 from J, leaving 12 bases between them. The germline gives CDR1 ENHRY, CDR2 SYGVKD.

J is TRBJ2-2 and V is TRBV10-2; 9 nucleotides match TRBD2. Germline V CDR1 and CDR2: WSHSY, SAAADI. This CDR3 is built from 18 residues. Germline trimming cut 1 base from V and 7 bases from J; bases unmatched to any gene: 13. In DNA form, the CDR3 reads TGCGCCAGCAGTGAGTGGAGACTAGCGGCCTCAGAGGTCGGGGAGCTGTTTTTT. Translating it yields CASSEWRLAASEVGELFF.

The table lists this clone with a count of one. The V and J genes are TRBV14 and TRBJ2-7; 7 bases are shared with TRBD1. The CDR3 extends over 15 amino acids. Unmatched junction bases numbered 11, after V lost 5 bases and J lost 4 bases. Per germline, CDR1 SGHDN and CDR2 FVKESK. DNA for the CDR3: TGTGCCAGCAGCTTCCGGACAGGCGTTCGTTACGAGCAGTACTTC. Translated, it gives CASSFRTGVRYEQYF.

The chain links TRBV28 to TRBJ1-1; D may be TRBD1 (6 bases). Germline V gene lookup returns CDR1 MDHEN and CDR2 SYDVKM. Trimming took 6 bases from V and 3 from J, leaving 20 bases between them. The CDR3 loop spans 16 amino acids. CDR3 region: CASRLRPGAGDTEAFF. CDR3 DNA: TGTGCCAGCAGGCTAAGGCCAGGGGCAGGGGACACTGAAGCTTTCTTT.

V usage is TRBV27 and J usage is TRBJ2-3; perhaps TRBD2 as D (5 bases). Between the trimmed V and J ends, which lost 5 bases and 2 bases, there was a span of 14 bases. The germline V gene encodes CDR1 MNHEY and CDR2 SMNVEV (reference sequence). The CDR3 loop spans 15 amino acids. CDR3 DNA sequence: TGTGCCAGCAGTCAAATCGGGAAAATCACAGATACGCAGTATTTT. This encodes CASSQIGKITDTQYF.

The DNA for the CDR3 is TGTGCCAGCAGCCCCCAGGGACAAGCCAATCAGCCCCAGCATTTT. It encodes CASSPQGQANQPQHF. The chain uses TRBV7-6 and TRBJ1-5; weak D call: TRBD1 (6 bases). Trimming took off 5 bases at V and 3 bases at J, with 14 bases between the two ends. Per the germline V gene, CDR1 is SGHVS and CDR2 is FNYEAQ. The CDR3 spans 15 residues.

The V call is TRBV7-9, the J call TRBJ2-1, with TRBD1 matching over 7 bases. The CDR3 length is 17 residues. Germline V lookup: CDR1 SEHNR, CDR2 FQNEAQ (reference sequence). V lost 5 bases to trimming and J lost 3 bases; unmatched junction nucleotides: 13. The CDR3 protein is CASSQYLAQGNYNEQFF. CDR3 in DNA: TGTGCCAGCAGCCAGTACCTCGCACAGGGGAACTACAATGAGCAGTTCTTC.

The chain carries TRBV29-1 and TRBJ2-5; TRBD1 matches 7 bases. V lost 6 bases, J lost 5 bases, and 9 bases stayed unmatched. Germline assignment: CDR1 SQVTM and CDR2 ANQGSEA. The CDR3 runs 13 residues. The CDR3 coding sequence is TGCAGCGTAGAGGGACAGAACCTGGAGACCCAGTACTTC. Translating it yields CSVEGQNLETQYF.

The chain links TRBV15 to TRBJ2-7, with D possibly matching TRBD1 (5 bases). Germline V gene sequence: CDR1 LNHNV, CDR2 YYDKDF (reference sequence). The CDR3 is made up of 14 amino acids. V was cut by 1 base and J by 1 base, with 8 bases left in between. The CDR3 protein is CATSRGDSSYEQYF. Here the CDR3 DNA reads TGTGCCACCAGCAGAGGTGACAGTTCCTACGAGCAGTACTTC.

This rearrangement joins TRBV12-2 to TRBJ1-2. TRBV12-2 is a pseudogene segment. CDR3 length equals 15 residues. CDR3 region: CASRTTPRLEYGYTF. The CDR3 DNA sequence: TGTGCAAGTCGTACGACCCCCAGACTGGAGTATGGCTACACCTTC.

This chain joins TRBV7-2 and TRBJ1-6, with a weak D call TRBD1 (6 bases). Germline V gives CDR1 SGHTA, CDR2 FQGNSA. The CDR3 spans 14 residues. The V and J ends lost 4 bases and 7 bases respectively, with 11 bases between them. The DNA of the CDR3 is TGTGCCAGCAGCTCCAGGGGTGCCAATTCACCCCTCCACTTT. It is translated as CASSSRGANSPLHF.

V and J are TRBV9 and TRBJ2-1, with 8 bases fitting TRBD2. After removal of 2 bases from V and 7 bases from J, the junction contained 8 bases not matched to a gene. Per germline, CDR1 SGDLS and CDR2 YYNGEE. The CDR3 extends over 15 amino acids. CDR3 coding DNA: TGTGCCAGCAGCGTCGCGGGAGGACTAGGGAATGAGCAGTTCTTC. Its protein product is CASSVAGGLGNEQFF.

The CDR3: CASSPDRELTNEQYF. CDR3 DNA sequence: TGTGCCAGCAGTCCGGACAGGGAATTGACGAACGAGCAGTACTTC. This rearrangement joins TRBV6-1 to TRBJ2-7, with 8 bases that match TRBD1. Germline CDR1 reads MNHNS; CDR2 reads SASEGT. Unmatched junction bases numbered 11, after V lost 5 bases and J lost 5 bases. The CDR3 loop spans 15 amino acids.

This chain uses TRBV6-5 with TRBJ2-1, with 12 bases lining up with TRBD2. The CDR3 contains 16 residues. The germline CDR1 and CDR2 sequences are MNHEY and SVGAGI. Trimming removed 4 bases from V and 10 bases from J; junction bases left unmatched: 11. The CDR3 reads CASSSTSGSPGGEQFF. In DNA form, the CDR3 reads TGTGCCAGCAGTTCGACTAGCGGGAGCCCCGGAGGGGAGCAGTTCTTC.

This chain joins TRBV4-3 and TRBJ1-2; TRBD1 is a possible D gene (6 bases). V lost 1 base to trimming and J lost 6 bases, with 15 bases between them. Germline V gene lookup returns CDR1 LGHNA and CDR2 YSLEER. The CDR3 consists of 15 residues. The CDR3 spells CASSQVPGERNGYTF. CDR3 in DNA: TGCGCCAGCAGCCAAGTCCCAGGGGAAAGGAATGGCTACACCTTC.

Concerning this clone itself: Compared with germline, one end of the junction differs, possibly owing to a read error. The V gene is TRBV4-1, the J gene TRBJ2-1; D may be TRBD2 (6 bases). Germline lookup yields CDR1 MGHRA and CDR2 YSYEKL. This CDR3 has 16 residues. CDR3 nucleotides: TGCGCCAGCAGACAAGGGTATGGGACTTACGACAATGAGCAGTTCTTC. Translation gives CASRQGYGTYDNEQFF.

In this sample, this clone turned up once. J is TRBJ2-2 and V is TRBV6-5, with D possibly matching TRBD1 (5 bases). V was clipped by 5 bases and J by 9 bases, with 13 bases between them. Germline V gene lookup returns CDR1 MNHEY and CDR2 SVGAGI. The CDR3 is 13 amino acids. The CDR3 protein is CASSTQGGRELFF. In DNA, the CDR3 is TGTGCCAGCAGTACGCAGGGTGGCCGGGAGCTGTTTTTT.

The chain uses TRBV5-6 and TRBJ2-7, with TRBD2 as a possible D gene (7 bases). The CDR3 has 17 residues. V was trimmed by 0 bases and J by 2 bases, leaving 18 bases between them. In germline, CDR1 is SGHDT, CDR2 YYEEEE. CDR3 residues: CASSLVRSAGATYEQYF. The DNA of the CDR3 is TGTGCCAGCAGCTTGGTCAGGTCGGCGGGGGCGACCTACGAGCAGTACTTC.

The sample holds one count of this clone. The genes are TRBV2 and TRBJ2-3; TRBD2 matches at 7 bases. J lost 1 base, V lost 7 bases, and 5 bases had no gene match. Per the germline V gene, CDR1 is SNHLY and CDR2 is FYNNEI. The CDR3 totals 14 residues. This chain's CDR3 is CASKGSGGTDTQYF. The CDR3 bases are TGTGCCAGCAAGGGGAGCGGGGGCACAGATACGCAGTATTTT.

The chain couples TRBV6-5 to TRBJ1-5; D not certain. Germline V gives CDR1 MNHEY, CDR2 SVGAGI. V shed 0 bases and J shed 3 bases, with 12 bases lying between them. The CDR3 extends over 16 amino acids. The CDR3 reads CASSYSDVRPNQPQHF. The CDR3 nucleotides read TGTGCCAGCAGTTACTCAGATGTCAGGCCCAATCAGCCCCAGCATTTT.

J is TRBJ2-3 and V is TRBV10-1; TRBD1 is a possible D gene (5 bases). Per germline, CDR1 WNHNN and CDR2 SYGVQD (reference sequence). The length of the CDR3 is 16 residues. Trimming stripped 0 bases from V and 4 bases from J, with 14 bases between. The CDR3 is CASSESRASRADTQYF. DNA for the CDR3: TGCGCCAGCAGTGAGTCCAGGGCCAGCCGAGCAGATACGCAGTATTTT.

CDR3 residues: CASSLQGLNTEAFF. The CDR3 nucleotides are TGTGCCAGTAGTCTACAGGGGTTGAACACTGAAGCTTTCTTT. V gene TRBV19 combines with J gene TRBJ1-1; 7 nucleotides line up with TRBD1. CDR1 and CDR2 from the germline V gene are LNHDA and SQIVND (reference sequence). The CDR3 extends over 14 amino acids. Trimming at V came to 5 bases and at J to 0 bases, leaving 3 bases not matched to a gene.

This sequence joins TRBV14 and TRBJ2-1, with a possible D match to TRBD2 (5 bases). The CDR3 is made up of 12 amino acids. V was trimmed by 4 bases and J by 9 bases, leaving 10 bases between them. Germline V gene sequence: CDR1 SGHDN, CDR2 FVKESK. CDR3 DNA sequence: TGTGCCAGCAGCCTAGTCGGGGTTGAGCAGTTCTTC. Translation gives CASSLVGVEQFF.

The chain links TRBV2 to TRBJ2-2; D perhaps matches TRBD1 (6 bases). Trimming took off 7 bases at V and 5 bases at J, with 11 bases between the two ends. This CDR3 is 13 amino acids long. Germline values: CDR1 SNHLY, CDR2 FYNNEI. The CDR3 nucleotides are TGTGCCAGCACTAACAGGGAAACCGGGGAGCTGTTTTTT. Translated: CASTNRETGELFF.

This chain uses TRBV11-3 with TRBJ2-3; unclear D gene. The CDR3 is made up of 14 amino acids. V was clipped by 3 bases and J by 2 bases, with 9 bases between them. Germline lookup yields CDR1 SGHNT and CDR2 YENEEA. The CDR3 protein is CASSFLAHTDTQYF. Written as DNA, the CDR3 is TGTGCCAGCAGCTTTTTAGCTCACACAGATACGCAGTATTTT.

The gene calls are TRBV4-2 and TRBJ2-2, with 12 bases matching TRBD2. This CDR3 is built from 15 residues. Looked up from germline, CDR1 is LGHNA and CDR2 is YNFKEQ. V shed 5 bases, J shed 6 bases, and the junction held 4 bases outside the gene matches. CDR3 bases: TGTGCCAGCAGCTTGACTAGCGGGAGCCCCGGGGAGCTGTTTTTT. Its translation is CASSLTSGSPGELFF.